This T cell receptor (beta chain) was observed in a study of PD-1 blockade in classical Hodgkin lymphoma. Across the whole study: The nivolumab dose that patients received was 3 mg/kg, given intravenously every 2 weeks. Study findings and constraints: The baseline diversity of complete responders showed similarity to that of newly diagnosed patients.

Here immunoSEQ multiplex PCR was the method, and the copy in TCRdb shows in-frame clones only, minus some. Of approximately 84,000 clones listed, 89% were seen once; the top ten hold less than 25%. Relapses following autologous stem cell transplantation were seen in all patients, with brentuximab vedotin exposure varying. Comment on this clone: Its specificity is unknown.

The V gene's germline CDR1 is SGHNT and CDR2 YENEEA. Trimming at V came to 8 bases and at J to 0 bases, leaving 8 bases not matched to a gene. This CDR3 is 16 amino acids long. The rearrangement uses TRBV11-3 and TRBJ2-2, with 8 bases aligning to TRBD2. Sample: peripheral blood mononuclear cells (PBMCs), taken at baseline. The source is a human donor with classical Hodgkin lymphoma. Here the CDR3 DNA reads TGTGCCAGCTCGTCCGGGAGGGCCGCGAACACCGGGGAGCTGTTTTTT. It specifies CASSSGRAANTGELFF. Supplemented by reference TRBV11-3 and TRBJ2-2, the full variable domain reads EAGVVQSPRYKIIEKKQPVAFWCNPISGHNTLYWYLQNLGQGPELLIRYENEEAVDDSQLPKDRFSAERLKGVDSTLKIQPAELGDSAVYLCASSSGRAANTGELFFGEGSRLTVL.